This T cell receptor (beta chain) was recovered during a study of chemoradiotherapy in HPV16-positive cancers. About the research overall: Functional T-cell assays on a couple of HPV16-positive patients' cells defined candidate HPV-specific clones and common TCR motifs.

As concerns this clone: No antigen is known for it.

Profiling relied on immunoSEQ multiplex PCR, and the TCRdb table lists in-frame clones only, not all of them. The table includes 30,000 to 40,000 clones, just under 80% detected once. Between the trimmed V and J ends, which lost 7 bases and 5 bases, there was a span of 11 bases. This CDR3 has 12 residues. Per germline, CDR1 LNHDA and CDR2 SQIVND (reference sequence). General study points: Non-HPV-specific T cells did not expand in tumors during treatment, whereas candidate HPV-specific clones and E7-related motifs did.

Repertoires were sampled repeatedly during chemoradiotherapy. The starting material was blood, obtained from a patient who underwent chemoradiotherapy. This clonotype originated in a human donor with HPV-associated anogenital cancer. The V gene is TRBV19, the J gene TRBJ2-5; weak D call: TRBD2 (5 bases). The CDR3 is CASNDRGETQYF. CDR3 nucleotides: TGTGCCAGTAACGACCGAGGGGAGACCCAGTACTTC.